This passage covers 6 T cell receptor beta chains from one sample sequenced in a study of T cell responses to AZD1222 COVID-19 vaccine. Profiling relied on immunoSEQ multiplex PCR, and the TCRdb table lists in-frame clones only, not all of them. The sample has about 83,000 clones; roughly 83% are singletons. The sample was peripheral blood, taken on day 0 of AZD1222 vaccination. The receptor set was obtained from an adult in good health.

The chain carries TRBV7-2 and TRBJ2-3; D is perhaps TRBD1 or TRBD2 (6 bases each). This CDR3 is built from 14 residues. CDR1 is SGHTA, CDR2 FQGNSA, per germline. V gave up 7 bases and J gave up 1 base, with 12 bases separating them. In nucleotides, the CDR3 is TGTGCCAGCAAACCCGGGGGCGGCACAGATACGCAGTATTTT. Protein: CASKPGGGTDTQYF.

This sequence joins TRBV5-1 and TRBJ2-7, with D possibly TRBD1 on 5 matching bases. The germline V and J ends were trimmed by 2 bases and 4 bases, with 13 bases remaining between them. There are 14 residues in the CDR3. The germline V gene encodes CDR1 SGHRS and CDR2 YFSETQ. The CDR3 reads CASSLGQGRYEQYF. In DNA, the CDR3 is TGCGCCAGCAGCTTAGGGCAGGGCAGATACGAGCAGTACTTC.

Notes on this clone: Its ends do not fully match the called genes, so a read error is possible. The genes are TRBV18 and TRBJ1-3; 7 bases are a match to TRBD1. This CDR3 comprises 16 residues. CDR1 and CDR2 (germline): KGHSH, LQKENI. The DNA of the CDR3 is TGTGCCAGCTCATCACCGACGGGACAGCCTGGAAACACCATATATTTT. Translation gives CASSSPTGQPGNTIYF.

The V call is TRBV7-9, the J call TRBJ1-2; 9 bases line up with TRBD1. The CDR3 runs 15 residues. Germline CDR1 is SEHNR and CDR2 is FQNEAQ (reference sequence). The J segment lost 6 bases and the V segment lost 0 bases, leaving 5 bases of the junction unmatched. In DNA form, the CDR3 reads TGTGCCAGCAGCTTAGCCCCGGGACAGGGTAATGGCTACACCTTC. It encodes CASSLAPGQGNGYTF.

In DNA, the CDR3 is TGTGCCAGCAGTTCCGATGGGAGGACCCAGTACTTC. The encoded protein is CASSSDGRTQYF. This sequence joins TRBV27 and TRBJ2-5, with a tentative D call TRBD2 (5 bases). Trimming stripped 4 bases from V and 7 bases from J, with 10 bases between. Germline CDR1 is MNHEY and CDR2 is SMNVEV (reference sequence). This CDR3 is 12 amino acids long.

V and J are TRBV3-1 (or the pseudogene TRBV3-2) and TRBJ1-6; D ambiguous. Germline V gives CDR1 LGHDT, CDR2 YNNKEL (reference sequence). V was trimmed by 0 bases and J by 9 bases, leaving 9 bases between them. This CDR3 has 14 residues. CDR3 in amino acids: CASSQERVSSPLHF. Here the CDR3 DNA reads TGTGCCAGCAGCCAAGAGAGGGTCAGTTCACCCCTCCACTTT.